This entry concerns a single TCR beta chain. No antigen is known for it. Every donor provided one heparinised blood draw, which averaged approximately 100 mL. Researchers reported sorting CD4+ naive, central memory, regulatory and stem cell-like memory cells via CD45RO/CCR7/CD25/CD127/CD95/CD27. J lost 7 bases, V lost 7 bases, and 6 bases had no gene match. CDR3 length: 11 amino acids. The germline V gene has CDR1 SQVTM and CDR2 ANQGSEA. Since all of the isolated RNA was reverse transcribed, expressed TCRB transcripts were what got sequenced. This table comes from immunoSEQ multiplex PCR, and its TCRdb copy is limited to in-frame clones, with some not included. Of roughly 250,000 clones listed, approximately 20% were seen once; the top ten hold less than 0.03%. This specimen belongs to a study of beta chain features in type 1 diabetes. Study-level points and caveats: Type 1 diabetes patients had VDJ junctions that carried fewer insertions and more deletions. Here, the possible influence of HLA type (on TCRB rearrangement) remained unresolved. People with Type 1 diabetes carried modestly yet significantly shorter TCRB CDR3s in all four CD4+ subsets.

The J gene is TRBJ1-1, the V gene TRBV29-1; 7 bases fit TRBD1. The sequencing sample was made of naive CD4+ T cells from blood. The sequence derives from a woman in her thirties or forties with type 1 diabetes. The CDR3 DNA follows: TGCAGCGCGTACAGGGGTAATGAAGCTTTCTTT. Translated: CSAYRGNEAFF. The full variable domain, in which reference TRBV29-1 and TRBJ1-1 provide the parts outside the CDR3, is SAVISQKPSRDICQRGTSLTIQCQVDSQVTMMFWYRQQPGQSLTLIATANQGSEATYESGFVIDKFPISRPNLTFSTLTVSNMSPEDSSIYLCSAYRGNEAFFGQGTRLTVV.